One sample yielded the 21 T cell receptor beta chains listed below, sequenced in a study of blood T cells in healthy people across ages. A second roughly 6 to 11 cycle PCR used barcoded and J-beta primers. TCRdb fed the 5' RACE reads into MiXCR, producing one record per CDR3 protein. The table includes some 1.6 million distinct CDR3 sequences, approximately 32% detected once. Material: blood. The source is a woman between 25 and 40 years old in good health.

This clonotype was seen repeatedly, ten times or more. The CDR3 DNA sequence: TGTGCCAGCAGCCCAGACAGAGATTACGAGCAGTACTTC. Translated, it gives CASSPDRDYEQYF. The chain employs TRBV27 and TRBJ2-7; tentative D call: TRBD1 (5 bases). V lost 6 bases to trimming and J lost 4 bases, with 13 bases between them. The germline gives CDR1 MNHEY, CDR2 SMNVEV (reference sequence). The CDR3 sequence is 13 residues long.

This chain connects TRBV4-2 to TRBJ2-1; maybe TRBD2 (5 bases). Per the germline V gene, CDR1 is LGHNA and CDR2 is YNFKEQ. CDR3 length: 12 residues. V was pared by 0 bases and J by 13 bases, with 10 bases between. For the CDR3, the DNA is TGTGCCAGCAGCCAAGATACGGGATTTCAGTTCTTC. This encodes CASSQDTGFQFF.

Only a few counts were recorded for this clonotype. V gene TRBV28 combines with J gene TRBJ2-5; D possibly corresponds to TRBD1 (6 bases). The CDR3 runs to 12 residues. In germline, CDR1 is MDHEN, CDR2 SYDVKM. Trimming shortened V by 7 bases and J by 7 bases, and 13 bases separated the two germline ends. The CDR3 DNA is TGTGCCAGCAACGAGGGGGAGCGGACCCAGTACTTC. This encodes CASNEGERTQYF.

The chain joins TRBV20-1 to TRBJ1-5, with 9 bases that match TRBD1. Looked up from germline, CDR1 is DFQATT and CDR2 is SNEGSKA (reference sequence). V gave up 0 bases and J gave up 3 bases; unmatched junction bases: 3. CDR3 length equals 15 residues. The CDR3 spells CSAREQGAANQPQHF. The CDR3 coding sequence is TGCAGTGCTAGAGAACAGGGGGCGGCCAATCAGCCCCAGCATTTT.

The gene calls are TRBV5-5 and TRBJ2-7; D gene unclear. The length of the CDR3 is 15 residues. V gave up 6 bases and J gave up 3 bases, with 19 bases separating them. The germline CDR1 and CDR2 sequences are SGHKS and YYEKEE (reference sequence). The CDR3 spells CASTSTPRPYYEQYF. The CDR3 DNA is TGTGCCAGCACCTCAACCCCACGCCCTTACTACGAGCAGTACTTC. Looking up the rest from reference TRBV5-5 and TRBJ2-7 gives the full variable domain: DAGVTQSPTHLIKTRGQQVTLRCSPISGHKSVSWYQQVLGQGPQFIFQYYEKEERGRGNFPDRFSARQFPNYSSELNVNALLLGDSALYLCASTSTPRPYYEQYFGPGTRLTVT.

V gene TRBV6-1 combines with J gene TRBJ1-4; no clear D. Trimming stripped 6 bases from V and 6 bases from J, with 17 bases between. The CDR3 has 15 amino acids. Germline values: CDR1 MNHNS, CDR2 SASEGT. This chain's CDR3 is CASRGGTINHEKLFF. In DNA, the CDR3 is TGTGCCAGCAGGGGAGGAACTATCAACCATGAAAAACTGTTTTTT.

The chain combines TRBV4-1 with TRBJ2-3; TRBD2 is a possible D gene (5 bases). The ends were cut back, 3 bases at V and 1 base at J, with 14 bases in the middle. CDR3 length equals 16 residues. Germline assignment: CDR1 MGHRA and CDR2 YSYEKL. The CDR3 nucleotides are TGCGCCAGCAGCCAGGACGATGGACTTGGCACAGATACGCAGTATTTT. This encodes CASSQDDGLGTDTQYF.

This clonotype was observed a few times. The chain employs TRBV15 and TRBJ1-1; D remains unclear. Germline V lookup: CDR1 LNHNV, CDR2 YYDKDF (reference sequence). The germline V and J ends were trimmed by 0 bases and 5 bases, with 16 bases remaining between them. The CDR3 length is 16 residues. The CDR3 spells CATSRDRTLSGTEAFF. Here the CDR3 DNA reads TGTGCCACCAGCAGAGATAGAACCTTATCGGGGACTGAAGCTTTCTTT.

The sample holds a few counts of this clonotype. The rearrangement uses TRBV6-5 and TRBJ2-7, with 10 bases lining up with TRBD2. V was clipped by 10 bases and J by 6 bases; unmatched bases: 9. Germline assignment: CDR1 MNHEY and CDR2 SVGAGI. The CDR3 is made up of 13 amino acids. The CDR3 is CATTAGGPGEQYF. The CDR3 nucleotides are TGTGCCACCACAGCGGGAGGGCCGGGCGAGCAGTACTTC.

Concerning this clonotype: An end of the junction does not agree with germline; a read error may underlie this. V gene TRBV6-5 combines with J gene TRBJ2-7; D remains unclear. The CDR3 is made up of 14 amino acids. From germline, CDR1 is MNHEY and CDR2 SVGAGI. CDR3 residues: CAGSDPGSFYEQYF. The CDR3, as DNA: TGTGCCGGCAGCGACCCGGGTTCTTTCTACGAGCAGTACTTC.

The gene calls are TRBV3-1 and TRBJ2-1; no definite D call. Germline loops: CDR1 LGHDT, CDR2 YNNKEL (reference sequence). V was cut by 0 bases and J by 6 bases, with 6 bases left in between. The length of the CDR3 is 13 residues. The CDR3 region has the DNA TGTGCCAGCAGCCAAGAAGGCCTCAATGAGCAGTTCTTC. It specifies CASSQEGLNEQFF.

The chain is built from TRBV7-2 and TRBJ2-7, with D tentatively TRBD1 or TRBD2 (5 bases each). This CDR3 contains 14 residues. Trimming took 6 bases from V and 5 from J, leaving 17 bases between them. Looked up from germline, CDR1 is SGHTA and CDR2 is FQGNSA. The CDR3 bases are TGTGCCAGCAGTTTGGGACCTTCAGGGAACGAGCAGTACTTC. This sequence encodes CASSLGPSGNEQYF.

The chain recombines TRBV9 with TRBJ1-6, with D unclear. Trimming left V 4 bases short and J 1 base short, with 6 bases between. Germline assignment: CDR1 SGDLS and CDR2 YYNGEE. CDR3 length equals 14 residues. CDR3 DNA sequence: TGTGCCAGCAGCACGGGTTCCTATAATTCACCCCTCCACTTT. This translates into CASSTGSYNSPLHF.

The J gene is TRBJ1-2, the V gene TRBV6-6; unclear D gene. The length of the CDR3 is 12 residues. The V end lost 1 base, the J end lost 6 bases, and 6 bases lay between the germline ends. The V gene's germline CDR1 is MNHNY and CDR2 SVGAGI (reference sequence). CDR3 in amino acids: CASSYFEDGYTF. In DNA, the CDR3 is TGTGCCAGCAGTTACTTTGAGGATGGCTACACCTTC.

The gene calls are TRBV13 and TRBJ1-5, with TRBD1 as a possible D gene (6 bases). The germline V gene has CDR1 PRHDT and CDR2 FYEKMQ (reference sequence). There are 15 residues in the CDR3. Deletions cut 3 bases from V and 4 bases from J, with 13 bases between. The DNA of the CDR3 is TGTGCCAGCAGCTTCGGCAGGGGAAGAAATCAGCCCCAGCATTTT. It codes for CASSFGRGRNQPQHF.

This chain connects TRBV29-1 to TRBJ2-7; 10 bases are a match to TRBD1. The ends lost 4 bases at V and 6 bases at J; junction bases unmatched: 3. This CDR3 contains 12 residues. Germline CDR1 and CDR2: SQVTM and ANQGSEA. CDR3 nucleotide sequence: TGCAGCGTTGGGGGGACAGGGGTCGAGCAGTACTTC. Protein product: CSVGGTGVEQYF.

This clonotype has only a few counts. The chain is built from TRBV7-3 and TRBJ2-2; no clear D. This CDR3 has 13 amino acids. Deletions cut 2 bases from V and 3 bases from J, with 4 bases between. CDR1 is SGHTA, CDR2 FQGTGA, per germline. The CDR3 nucleotides read TGTGCCAGCAGCTTACCCCACACCGGGGAGCTGTTTTTT. Translation: CASSLPHTGELFF.

This clonotype was detected a few times. The genes are TRBV20-1 and TRBJ2-4, with D perhaps being TRBD1 or TRBD2 (5 bases each). V lost 2 bases and J lost 5, with 10 bases in between. The CDR3 is made up of 13 amino acids. The germline V gene encodes CDR1 DFQATT and CDR2 SNEGSKA (reference sequence). The chain's CDR3 is CSARTGTQNIQYF. CDR3 nucleotide sequence: TGCAGTGCTAGAACCGGGACCCAAAACATTCAGTACTTC.

The genes are TRBV21-1 and TRBJ2-3. TRBV21-1 is a pseudogene segment. This CDR3 comprises 15 residues. CDR3 region: CACSKEDLPTDTQYF. The CDR3 bases are TGTGCCTGCAGCAAAGAAGACCTACCCACAGATACGCAGTATTTT.

This clonotype was observed once. The V and J genes are TRBV10-3 and TRBJ1-2, with 12 bases identical to TRBD1. The germline CDR1 and CDR2 sequences are ENHRY and SYGVKD. Trimming removed 5 bases from V and 4 bases from J; junction bases left unmatched: 17. CDR3 size: 19 residues. The CDR3 DNA follows: TGTGCCATCAGTCGCAAGGGCCCGGGGGACAGGGGGCAGCGCTATGGCTACACCTTC. It encodes CAISRKGPGDRGQRYGYTF.

The chain's CDR3 is CASQRGDIDSGNTIYF. As DNA, the CDR3 is TGCGCCAGCCAACGGGGGGACATAGACTCTGGAAACACCATATATTTT. V and J are TRBV5-1 and TRBJ1-3; D might be TRBD1 (6 bases). CDR1 and CDR2 from the germline V gene are SGHRS and YFSETQ. V lost 7 bases and J lost 0, with 17 bases in between. CDR3 length equals 16 residues.